The subject of this entry is one T cell receptor (beta chain). This specimen comes from a study of Tregs in tolerant kidney transplant recipients. Repertoires were generated with immunoSEQ multiplex PCR, while TCRdb's copy carries only in-frame clones and drops some. The data contain roughly 16,000 clones, about four fifths of them singletons. Trimming removed 2 bases at V and 0 bases at J, with 6 bases between. Germline CDR1 MNHNY, CDR2 SVGAGI (reference sequence). This CDR3 spans 14 amino acids. The TCR sequence derives from a human donor who received a combined kidney and bone marrow transplant. The V gene is TRBV6-6, the J gene TRBJ2-3; no clear D. The specimen comprised Tregs from blood, sampled before the transplant. Here the CDR3 DNA reads TGTGCCAGCAGTTACGACACCAGCACAGATACGCAGTATTTT. This encodes CASSYDTSTDTQYF.